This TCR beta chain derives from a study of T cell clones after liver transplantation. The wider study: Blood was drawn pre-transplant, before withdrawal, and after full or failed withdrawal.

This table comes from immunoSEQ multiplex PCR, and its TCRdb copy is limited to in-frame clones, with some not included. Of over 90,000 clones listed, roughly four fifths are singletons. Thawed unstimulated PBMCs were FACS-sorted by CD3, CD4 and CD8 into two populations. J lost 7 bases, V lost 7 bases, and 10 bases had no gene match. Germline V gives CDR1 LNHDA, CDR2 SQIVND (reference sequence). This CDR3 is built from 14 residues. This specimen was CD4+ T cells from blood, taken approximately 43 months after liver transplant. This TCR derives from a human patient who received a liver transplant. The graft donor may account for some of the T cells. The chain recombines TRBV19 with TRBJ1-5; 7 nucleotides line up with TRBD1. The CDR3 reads CASNLSGGGQPQHF. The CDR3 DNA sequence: TGTGCCAGTAATCTATCAGGGGGAGGACAGCCCCAGCATTTT.